Below are 15 T cell receptor beta chains sequenced from a single sample in a study of cytomegalovirus exposure and HLA in healthy donors. PCR amplification relied on 60 Vbeta primers (plus 13 Jbeta primers). The assay was immunoSEQ multiplex PCR, and TCRdb's table has in-frame clones only and misses some. Altogether 150,000 or so clones are present, approximately 82% being singletons, with the ten largest covering approximately 10%. Source material: PBMCs. The receptor set was obtained from a young man in good health and CMV-seropositive.

The chain carries TRBV30 and TRBJ1-4; D not resolved. Trimming shortened V by 1 base and J by 8 bases, and 11 bases separated the two germline ends. CDR3 length equals 13 residues. Germline CDR1 and CDR2: GTSNPN and SVGIG (reference sequence). This CDR3 reads CAWSGGVFEKLFF. In DNA, the CDR3 is TGTGCCTGGAGTGGCGGGGTATTCGAAAAACTGTTTTTT.

The J gene is TRBJ2-1, the V gene TRBV10-3; weak D call: TRBD2 (7 bases). The CDR3 spans 17 residues. The V and J ends lost 0 bases and 6 bases respectively, with 18 bases between them. Germline V gene data show CDR1 as ENHRY and CDR2 as SYGVKD. The CDR3 DNA reads TGTGCCATCAGTGAGTCTACGAAGGGGGGGTTCTCCAATGAGCAGTTCTTC. Its protein product is CAISESTKGGFSNEQFF.

The CDR3 sequence: CASSSGTNTGELFF. In DNA, the CDR3 is TGTGCCAGCAGTAGCGGAACGAACACCGGGGAGCTGTTTTTT. The J gene is TRBJ2-2, the V gene TRBV6-1; tentative D call: TRBD2 (5 bases). Looked up from germline, CDR1 is MNHNS and CDR2 is SASEGT. Trimming removed 5 bases from V and 0 bases from J, with 7 bases in between. This CDR3 comprises 14 residues.

The sample holds one count of this clone. This sequence joins TRBV21-1 and TRBJ1-2; the table's TRBD1 call for D was not verified on the DNA. TRBV21-1 is given as a pseudogene. CDR3 length: 16 amino acids. Written as DNA, the CDR3 is TGTGCCAGCAGTCTACAGGAAACGGGTCCTTTGCAAGGCTACACCTTC. Protein sequence: CASSLQETGPLQGYTF.

Turning to this clone: Other DNA sequences in the sample encode the same CDR3. CDR3 sequence reads: CASSMGGSSYEQYF. CDR3 DNA: TGTGCCAGTAGTATGGGCGGGAGCTCCTACGAGCAGTACTTC. V gene TRBV19 combines with J gene TRBJ2-7; 7 bases map to TRBD2. V gave up 3 bases and J gave up 0 bases; unmatched junction bases: 2. Germline V CDR1 and CDR2: LNHDA, SQIVND (reference sequence). This CDR3 has 14 amino acids.

The V and J genes are TRBV7-9 and TRBJ1-1, with 7 nucleotides matching TRBD1. Germline V gene sequence: CDR1 SEHNR, CDR2 FQNEAQ (reference sequence). The CDR3 spans 15 residues. J lost 5 bases, V lost 5 bases, and 11 bases had no gene match. This CDR3 is CASSTHRGKSTEAFF. The DNA for the CDR3 is TGTGCCAGCAGCACTCACAGGGGAAAGTCGACTGAAGCTTTCTTT.

This rearrangement joins TRBV28 to TRBJ1-5, with D uncertain. V lost 4 bases and J 6 bases, leaving 19 bases between the germline ends. The CDR3 totals 16 residues. The germline V gene has CDR1 MDHEN and CDR2 SYDVKM. The CDR3 nucleotides are TGTGCCAGCAGTTCCCTTCAGGTAACCCTGGGTCAGCCCCAGCATTTT. Translation gives CASSSLQVTLGQPQHF.

CDR3 bases: TGCGCCAGCAGCCCCCTATCGGGACAGAACACCGGGGAGCTGTTTTTT. This codes for CASSPLSGQNTGELFF. The chain carries TRBV5-1 and TRBJ2-2, with D tentatively TRBD1 (6 bases). The CDR3 length is 16 residues. Trimming took off 4 bases at V and 1 base at J, with 14 bases between the two ends. Germline V CDR1 and CDR2: SGHRS, YFSETQ.

The chain is built from TRBV4-2 and TRBJ2-5; perhaps TRBD2 as D (5 bases). Judging by the DNA end, TRBJ2-7 fits better; the J call may be wrong. Germline lookup yields CDR1 LGHNA and CDR2 YNFKEQ. The CDR3 length is 15 residues. CDR3 DNA: TGTGCCAGCAGCCAGGACTGGGGATCCACCTACGAGCAGTACTTC. Its protein is CASSQDWGSTYEQYF.

Comment on this clone: The sample carries other DNA sequences with the same CDR3. The rearrangement uses TRBV4-1 and TRBJ1-3; 8 positions match TRBD1. The CDR3 is made up of 15 amino acids. Trimming took 0 bases from V and 4 from J; bases not matched to a gene: 2. Germline V gene data show CDR1 as MGHRA and CDR2 as YSYEKL. The CDR3 coding sequence is TGCGCCAGCAGCCAAGAGGACAGGGCCGGAAACACCATATATTTT. This codes for CASSQEDRAGNTIYF.

This clone has only one observation. This chain uses TRBV11-2 with TRBJ2-7; a possible D gene is TRBD1 (8 bases). V lost 4 bases, J lost 9 bases, and 28 bases lay in between. The CDR3 runs to 17 residues. Germline V lookup: CDR1 SGHAT, CDR2 FQNNGV. The CDR3 nucleotides are TGTGCCAGCAGCTCCCTCTGGAGCGGGACAGGTACTTTAGGGCAGTACTTC. Its protein is CASSSLWSGTGTLGQYF. The full variable domain, completed using reference TRBV11-2 and TRBJ2-7, is EAGVAQSPRYKIIEKRQSVAFWCNPISGHATLYWYQQILGQGPKLLIQFQNNGVVDDSQLPKDRFSAERLKGVDSTLKIQPAKLEDSAVYLCASSSLWSGTGTLGQYFGPGTRLTVT.

This rearrangement joins TRBV28 to TRBJ2-3; 7 bases match TRBD2. CDR3 length equals 15 residues. Germline V gives CDR1 MDHEN, CDR2 SYDVKM. Losses at the gene ends were 8 bases for V and 3 bases for J; bases not matched to a gene: 11. The DNA for the CDR3 is TGTGCCAGCCGGGATATCGGCGGGAGAACAGATACGCAGTATTTT. This sequence encodes CASRDIGGRTDTQYF.

The chain carries TRBV27 and TRBJ2-5, with D possibly being TRBD2 (5 bases). Germline V gene data show CDR1 as MNHEY and CDR2 as SMNVEV (reference sequence). The V and J ends lost 9 bases and 2 bases respectively, with 19 bases between them. The CDR3 is 15 residues long. DNA of the CDR3: TGTGCCAGTCTAAAAACCGGACGGGGACAAGAGACCCAGTACTTC. Its translation: CASLKTGRGQETQYF.

This clone has only one observation. This rearrangement joins TRBV6-5 to TRBJ2-1; D is unresolved. Trimming took 3 bases from V and 7 from J, leaving 10 bases between them. Per germline, CDR1 MNHEY and CDR2 SVGAGI. The CDR3 length is 13 residues. Here the CDR3 DNA reads TGTGCCAGCAGTTATTTGTCAGCGAATGAGCAGTTCTTC. It yields the protein CASSYLSANEQFF.

This clone has just a few counts. J is TRBJ2-5 and V is TRBV6-5; 7 nucleotides agree with TRBD2. The CDR3 totals 16 residues. Trimming took 0 bases from V and 4 from J; bases not matched to a gene: 8. The germline CDR1 and CDR2 sequences are MNHEY and SVGAGI. The DNA for the CDR3 is TGTGCCAGCAGTTACTCGAAGACCTCGGGGGGAGAGACCCAGTACTTC. Protein sequence: CASSYSKTSGGETQYF.